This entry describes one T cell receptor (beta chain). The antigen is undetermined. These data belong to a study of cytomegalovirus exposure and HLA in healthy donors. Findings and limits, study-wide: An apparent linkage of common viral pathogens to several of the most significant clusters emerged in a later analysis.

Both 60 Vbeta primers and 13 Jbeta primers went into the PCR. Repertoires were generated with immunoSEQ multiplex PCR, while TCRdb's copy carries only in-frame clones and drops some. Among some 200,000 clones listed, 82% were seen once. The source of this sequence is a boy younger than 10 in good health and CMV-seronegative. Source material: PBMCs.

CDR3 coding DNA: TGTGCCAGCAGTGATGGGGGCGGGCTAGTGGAGTACGAGCAGTACTTC. This codes for CASSDGGGLVEYEQYF. The gene calls are TRBV2 and TRBJ2-7; possibly TRBD1 for D (6 bases). Trimming left V 3 bases short and J 4 bases short, with 19 bases between. Germline CDR1 SNHLY, CDR2 FYNNEI. This CDR3 is built from 16 residues.